This T cell receptor beta chain was captured by sequencing in a study of blood T cell repertoires in COVID-19. Study details: Some COVID-19 samples were acute and others convalescent; all came from the United States, Italy and Spain. Sources were T cells, B-cell-depleted T cells, or PBMCs; the material itself was cDNA or gDNA.

Per the original methods: Using reference gene primer amplification, nucleated cell counts were estimated. TCRdb's table, derived via immunoSEQ multiplex PCR, lists solely in-frame clones and lacks some. The D gene and trimming were derived from the DNA, and the V and J assignments and clone size from that table. Of 110,000 or so clones in the sample, 70% to 90% are singletons; the top ten hold 3.9%. This receptor was obtained from a man in his sixties with acute or convalescent COVID-19. Material for sequencing was peripheral blood.

CDR3 protein: CASSPQGSSPLSSYEQYF. The CDR3 nucleotides read TGTGCCAGTAGTCCTCAGGGGAGCAGTCCATTAAGCTCCTACGAGCAGTACTTC. V and J are TRBV19 and TRBJ2-7, with D possibly being TRBD1 (6 bases). The germline CDR1 and CDR2 sequences are LNHDA and SQIVND (reference sequence). This CDR3 is built from 18 residues. Trimming removed 5 bases at V and 0 bases at J, with 23 bases between.